This T cell receptor (beta chain) appears in the sequencing data of a study of post-analysis software for immune sequencing data. Study results and limitations: Controls showed lower frequencies than patients for 5 or 6 TRBV segments, and TRBV5-6, TRBV5-1 and TRBV20-1 were among these.

Worth noting for this clonotype: No antigen is known for it.

Germline CDR1 is SQVTM and CDR2 is ANQGSEA. The V and J ends lost 4 bases and 5 bases respectively, with 10 bases between them. This CDR3 is 12 amino acids long. Unique molecular identifiers had been added to the TCR beta cDNA libraries. TCRdb itself ran the PCR reads through MiXCR, one entry per CDR3 protein. In the table there are approximately 460,000 distinct CDR3 sequences, approximately 45% of which are singletons. The clonotype originates from a girl between 10 and 17 years old with multiple sclerosis. The rearrangement links TRBV29-1 to TRBJ2-3, with a tentative D call TRBD1 (5 bases). The sample consisted of blood. The CDR3 sequence is CSVVGQVDTQYF. The CDR3 region has the DNA TGCAGCGTTGTGGGGCAGGTAGATACGCAGTATTTT.